One sample yielded the 30 T cell receptor beta chains listed below, sequenced in a study of early stage breast cancer tumors (dated by TCRdb to the late 2010s). Receptor libraries were prepared by the immunoSEQ multiplex PCR assay. In its TCRdb copy, this immuneACCESS table keeps in-frame sequences only and misses some clones. Where compared with another copy, unresolved V genes explain less than half of these, and the others have no known cause. The sample table contains around 40,000 clones; only one count was recorded for approximately 72% of them. In total, the top ten clones hold approximately 7.1% of the sample. The specimen sequenced was blood. These receptors originate from a person aged 45 to 59 with breast cancer.

The rearrangement links TRBV10-1 to TRBJ2-3; 8 bases agree with TRBD1. V dropped 3 bases and J dropped 1; count of bases not matched to a gene: 3. The germline V gene has CDR1 WNHNN and CDR2 SYGVQD (reference sequence). This CDR3 region has 15 residues. CDR3 residues: CASSEGTGGTDTQYF. Here the CDR3 DNA reads TGCGCCAGCAGTGAAGGGACAGGAGGCACAGATACGCAGTATTTT.

In nucleotides, the CDR3 is TGTGCCAGCAGCGCCGGGACTAGGGATTACAATGAGCAGTTCTTC. It is translated as CASSAGTRDYNEQFF. The chain couples TRBV9 to TRBJ2-1, with 8 bases matching TRBD2. The germline gives CDR1 SGDLS, CDR2 YYNGEE. The ends lost 3 bases at V and 4 bases at J; junction bases unmatched: 6. The CDR3 totals 15 residues.

This clone was counted once. CDR3 sequence: CASSVSRALYEQYV. The CDR3 bases are TGTGCCAGCAGTGTATCCAGGGCTCTCTACGAGCAGTACGTC. The chain recombines TRBV2 with TRBJ2-7; weak D call: TRBD1 (5 bases). From germline, CDR1 is SNHLY and CDR2 FYNNEI. V lost 4 bases to trimming and J lost 3 bases, with 13 bases between them. The length of the CDR3 is 14 residues.

The chain links TRBV2 to TRBJ2-3; 8 bases map to TRBD2. The ends lost 1 base at V and 4 bases at J; junction bases unmatched: 4. Per germline, CDR1 SNHLY and CDR2 FYNNEI. CDR3 length equals 15 residues. CDR3 sequence: CASSEGAGGADTQYF. DNA of the CDR3: TGTGCCAGCAGTGAAGGGGCGGGGGGAGCAGATACGCAGTATTTT. Full variable domain (remainder filled in from reference TRBV2 and TRBJ2-3): EPEVTQTPSHQVTQMGQEVILRCVPISNHLYFYWYRQILGQKVEFLVSFYNNEISEKSEIFDDQFSVERPDGSNFTLKIRSTKLEDSAMYFCASSEGAGGADTQYFGPGTRLTVL.

The rearrangement joins TRBV2 to TRBJ1-1; weak D call: TRBD1 (5 bases). Germline CDR1 is SNHLY and CDR2 is FYNNEI. V gave up 7 bases and J gave up 4 bases, with 7 bases separating them. The CDR3 is 11 residues long. As DNA, the CDR3 is TGTGCCAGCACTACAGGCACTGAAGCTTTCTTT. Translating it yields CASTTGTEAFF.

The chain is built from TRBV29-1 and TRBJ1-2; TRBD1 aligns across 8 bases. Germline CDR1 and CDR2: SQVTM and ANQGSEA. Trimming at V came to 7 bases and at J to 8 bases, leaving 12 bases not matched to a gene. The CDR3 is made up of 13 amino acids. As DNA, the CDR3 is TGCAGCGCCGCGGGGACAGGCAAGGGGGGCTACACCTTC. This encodes CSAAGTGKGGYTF.

This chain connects TRBV5-6 to TRBJ2-1; 14 bases fit TRBD2. The CDR3 runs to 15 residues. Trimming cost V 5 bases and J 7 bases; bases outside gene matches: 5. The germline CDR1 and CDR2 sequences are SGHDT and YYEEEE. CDR3 sequence reads: CASRGTSGRGNEQFF. In nucleotides, the CDR3 is TGTGCCAGCAGGGGGACTAGCGGGAGAGGGAATGAGCAGTTCTTC.

The chain couples TRBV5-1 to TRBJ2-1, with 7 nucleotides matching TRBD1. The CDR3 runs to 14 residues. CDR1 is SGHRS and CDR2 is YFSETQ in the germline V gene. J lost 2 bases, V lost 7 bases, and 6 bases had no gene match. CDR3 DNA sequence: TGCGCCAGCGGACCGGGACAGACCTACAATGAGCAGTTCTTC. Protein sequence: CASGPGQTYNEQFF.

The chain has TRBV7-2 and TRBJ1-4; D perhaps matches TRBD1 (6 bases). The CDR3 has 15 residues. CDR1 and CDR2 (germline): SGHTA, FQGNSA. The V gene lost 2 bases and the J gene lost 7 bases, with 14 bases spanning the gap. CDR3 sequence: CASSLTGLNREKLFF. The CDR3 DNA follows: TGTGCCAGCAGCTTAACAGGGTTGAATCGTGAAAAACTGTTTTTT. Together with reference TRBV7-2 and TRBJ1-4, the CDR3 gives the full variable domain: GAGVSQSPSNKVTEKGKDVELRCDPISGHTALYWYRQSLGQGLEFLIYFQGNSAPDKSGLPSDRFSAERTGGSVSTLTIQRTQQEDSAVYLCASSLTGLNREKLFFGSGTQLSVL.

The chain employs TRBV19 and TRBJ2-3; 10 bases fit TRBD1. The V gene's germline CDR1 is LNHDA and CDR2 SQIVND (reference sequence). This CDR3 spans 16 amino acids. Trimming took 6 bases from V and 3 from J; bases not matched to a gene: 9. Written as DNA, the CDR3 is TGTGCCAGTAGACCCGTTTTGGGACAGGGGACAGATACGCAGTATTTT. Translated, it gives CASRPVLGQGTDTQYF.

CDR3 sequence: CASSFSQVKTGELFF. CDR3 DNA: TGTGCCAGCAGCTTTTCCCAGGTTAAGACCGGGGAGCTGTTTTTT. V gene TRBV7-3 combines with J gene TRBJ2-2; D is undetermined. V lost 3 bases and J 5 bases, leaving 13 bases between the germline ends. The CDR3 length is 15 residues. Germline CDR1 reads SGHTA; CDR2 reads FQGTGA.

This sequence joins TRBV6-5 and TRBJ2-7; 11 nucleotides agree with TRBD1. V lost 1 base to trimming and J lost 4 bases; unmatched junction nucleotides: 3. The CDR3 length is 15 residues. Germline CDR1 reads MNHEY; CDR2 reads SVGAGI. This CDR3 is CASSYWTGGVYEQYF. The CDR3 bases are TGTGCCAGCAGTTACTGGACAGGGGGCGTGTACGAGCAGTACTTC.

This sequence joins TRBV4-1 and TRBJ2-7, with 10 bases that match TRBD1. Trimming at V came to 2 bases and at J to 6 bases, leaving 4 bases not matched to a gene. The germline gives CDR1 MGHRA, CDR2 YSYEKL. The CDR3 is 14 amino acids. The CDR3 DNA sequence: TGCGCCAGCAGCCAACGGACAGGGGGGGGCGAGCAGTACTTC. Residues: CASSQRTGGGEQYF.

The CDR3 DNA is TGTGCCAGCAGTCCGGGGAGGGGGTCGAGGAACACTGAAGCTTTCTTT. Translating it yields CASSPGRGSRNTEAFF. The V and J genes are TRBV27 and TRBJ1-1, with D perhaps TRBD1 (6 bases). V shed 5 bases and J shed 1 base, with 17 bases lying between them. Germline CDR1 MNHEY, CDR2 SMNVEV (reference sequence). The CDR3 is made up of 16 amino acids.

The V call is TRBV15, the J call TRBJ2-2, with 11 bases that match TRBD1. The J segment lost 5 bases and the V segment lost 3 bases, leaving 8 bases of the junction unmatched. The V gene's germline CDR1 is LNHNV and CDR2 YYDKDF (reference sequence). The CDR3 is made up of 17 amino acids. The CDR3 loop reads CATSSAPGTGGTGELFF. Here the CDR3 DNA reads TGTGCCACCAGCAGTGCCCCCGGGACAGGGGGGACCGGGGAGCTGTTTTTT.

The chain links TRBV5-4 to TRBJ2-1; 9 bases match TRBD2. This CDR3 comprises 16 residues. Germline V gene sequence: CDR1 SGHNT, CDR2 YYREEE (reference sequence). V lost 0 bases, J lost 2 bases, and 3 bases stayed unmatched. This chain's CDR3 is CASSLVRGGAYNEQFF. The CDR3 DNA is TGTGCCAGCAGCTTGGTACGCGGGGGGGCCTACAATGAGCAGTTCTTC.

The chain employs TRBV6-6 and TRBJ1-2, with 8 bases matching TRBD1. Germline CDR1 MNHNY, CDR2 SVGAGI (reference sequence). This CDR3 comprises 11 residues. Trimming removed 6 bases from V and 8 bases from J; junction bases left unmatched: 2. CDR3 amino acids: CASRDRDGYTF. As DNA, the CDR3 is TGTGCCAGCAGGGACAGGGACGGCTACACCTTC.

This chain joins TRBV5-8 and TRBJ2-5; D perhaps matches TRBD1 (6 bases). The V gene lost 4 bases and the J gene lost 9 bases, with 16 bases spanning the gap. Germline assignment: CDR1 SGHTS and CDR2 YDEGEE. The CDR3 totals 13 residues. The CDR3 DNA sequence: TGTGCCAGCAGCCCCGGGACACCTATACCCCAGTACTTC. This translates into CASSPGTPIPQYF.

The chain couples TRBV7-6 to TRBJ2-1; 9 bases fit TRBD1. The CDR3 runs to 15 residues. Germline values: CDR1 SGHVS, CDR2 FNYEAQ. J lost 3 bases, V lost 6 bases, and 6 bases had no gene match. CDR3 nucleotides: TGTGCCAGCAGTTCATCGGACAGGGGCTACAATGAGCAGTTCTTC. This sequence encodes CASSSSDRGYNEQFF. Full variable domain (remainder filled in from reference TRBV7-6 and TRBJ2-1): GAGVSQSPRYKVTKRGQDVALRCDPISGHVSLYWYRQALGQGPEFLTYFNYEAQQDKSGLPNDRFSAERPEGSISTLTIQRTEQRDSAMYRCASSSSDRGYNEQFFGPGTRLTVL.

The V gene is TRBV7-9, the J gene TRBJ2-1, with TRBD2 matching 11 bases. The V segment lost 5 bases and the J segment 4 bases; nucleotides outside the gene matches: 4. The CDR3 has 15 residues. Germline V gene sequence: CDR1 SEHNR, CDR2 FQNEAQ (reference sequence). The CDR3 DNA reads as TGTGCCAGCAGCAAGGGGACTAGCGGTTACAATGAGCAGTTCTTC. Translation: CASSKGTSGYNEQFF.

The table lists this clone with a count of one. This chain's CDR3 is CASSLGTLSGANVLTF. The CDR3 DNA reads TGTGCCAGCAGCTTGGGGACACTGTCTGGGGCCAACGTCCTGACTTTC. The chain combines TRBV7-8 with TRBJ2-6; D is possibly TRBD1 (6 bases). The CDR3 is 16 amino acids. Trimming removed 3 bases from V and 1 base from J, with 10 bases in between. Germline values: CDR1 SGHVS, CDR2 FQNEAQ.

CDR3 in amino acids: CASRYDRGRNTEAFF. DNA of the CDR3: TGTGCCAGCAGGTACGACAGGGGGCGAAACACTGAAGCTTTCTTT. The chain is built from TRBV6-1 and TRBJ1-1; TRBD1 agrees at 10 bases. The CDR3 length is 15 residues. The germline V gene encodes CDR1 MNHNS and CDR2 SASEGT. J lost 2 bases, V lost 6 bases, and 6 bases had no gene match.

This chain links TRBV7-2 with TRBJ2-3, with 11 bases identical to TRBD2. V shed 5 bases, J shed 4 bases, and the junction held 11 bases outside the gene matches. This CDR3 spans 17 amino acids. CDR1 is SGHTA and CDR2 is FQGNSA in the germline V gene. Here the CDR3 DNA reads TGTGCCAGCAGCCTCTTAGCGGGGGGGCGCACGGCAGATACGCAGTATTTT. Its protein is CASSLLAGGRTADTQYF.

V and J are TRBV7-2 and TRBJ1-4; maybe TRBD1 (5 bases). This CDR3 has 14 amino acids. Germline V gene data show CDR1 as SGHTA and CDR2 as FQGNSA. V was trimmed by 3 bases and J by 12 bases, leaving 17 bases between them. CDR3 DNA: TGTGCCAGCAGCTTGCAGGGCGGATTTGATGAACTGTTTTTT. The encoded protein is CASSLQGGFDELFF.

The chain uses TRBV6-5 and TRBJ1-1; 7 nucleotides agree with TRBD1. Germline-derived CDR1 and CDR2 are MNHEY and SVGAGI. Trimming took 6 bases from V and 3 from J; bases not matched to a gene: 10. This CDR3 has 15 amino acids. This CDR3 is CASSRLQGTDTEAFF. CDR3 coding DNA: TGTGCCAGCAGCAGATTACAGGGGACGGACACTGAAGCTTTCTTT.

The chain links TRBV6-1 to TRBJ2-3; 8 bases are shared with TRBD2. The CDR3 has 17 residues. Germline CDR1 is MNHNS and CDR2 is SASEGT. J was trimmed by 5 bases and V by 4 bases; bases with no gene match: 14. The CDR3 here is CASSGWSSGRQIDTQYF. The CDR3 bases are TGTGCCAGCAGTGGCTGGTCTAGCGGGCGCCAAATAGATACGCAGTATTTT.

This clone was counted once. V and J are TRBV11-3 and TRBJ1-1; TRBD1 agrees at 9 bases. With 4 bases clipped from V and 4 bases from J, the junction kept 4 bases outside the gene matches. The CDR3 sequence is 14 residues long. Germline CDR1 is SGHNT and CDR2 is YENEEA. The CDR3 spells CASSWGGQGTEAFF. The CDR3 bases are TGTGCCAGCAGCTGGGGGGGACAGGGCACTGAAGCTTTCTTT.

The CDR3 nucleotides read TGTGCCAGCAGCGTTGTGACAGGGGGGCATGAAAAACTGTTTTTT. This translates into CASSVVTGGHEKLFF. J is TRBJ1-4 and V is TRBV9; 9 nucleotides agree with TRBD1. Per the germline V gene, CDR1 is SGDLS and CDR2 is YYNGEE. CDR3 size: 15 residues. Unmatched junction bases numbered 5, after V lost 2 bases and J lost 6 bases. Together with reference TRBV9 and TRBJ1-4, the CDR3 gives the full variable domain: DSGVTQTPKHLITATGQRVTLRCSPRSGDLSVYWYQQSLDQGLQFLIQYYNGEERAKGNILERFSAQQFPDLHSELNLSSLELGDSALYFCASSVVTGGHEKLFFGSGTQLSVL.

The chain links TRBV6-6 to TRBJ2-7; perhaps TRBD2 as D (5 bases). Germline loops: CDR1 MNHNY, CDR2 SVGAGI (reference sequence). Trimming stripped 0 bases from V and 7 bases from J, with 13 bases between. The CDR3 has 14 residues. The CDR3 protein is CASSYSTLREEQYF. The CDR3 DNA follows: TGTGCCAGCAGTTACTCCACTCTCCGGGAAGAGCAGTACTTC.

As for this clone: Other DNA sequences in this specimen translate into the identical CDR3. The chain combines TRBV6-5 with TRBJ2-1; the match to TRBD1 covers 7 bases. The trim removed 5 bases at V and 3 bases at J, leaving 1 base unmatched. CDR1 MNHEY and CDR2 SVGAGI come from the germline V gene. The CDR3 extends over 13 amino acids. CDR3 sequence (DNA): TGTGCCAGCAGTAGGGACAGCTACAATGAGCAGTTCTTC. Protein sequence: CASSRDSYNEQFF.